What follows is one TCR beta chain and its context. As yet, its antigen is unknown. This record belongs to a study of neurological immune-mediated disorders. Study-wide findings and caveats: Repertoires from 18 of 34 multiple sclerosis patients grouped phylogenetically into a related-CDR3 cluster, suggesting a possible signature.

The germline V and J ends were trimmed by 4 bases and 4 bases, with 12 bases remaining between them. The germline V gene has CDR1 SGHRS and CDR2 YFSETQ. The CDR3 runs to 15 residues. TCRdb itself ran the 5' RACE reads through MiXCR, one entry per CDR3 protein. The sample has 65,000 to 70,000 distinct CDR3 sequences, 4.1% seen once; the top ten hold roughly 2.5%. V and J are TRBV5-1 and TRBJ2-6; tentatively, D is TRBD2 (5 bases). This sequence originates from a man between 45 and 60 years old with multiple sclerosis. The sequencing input was PBMCs. CDR3 region: CASSPRRAGANVLTF. Here the CDR3 DNA reads TGCGCCAGCAGCCCGCGGCGGGCAGGGGCCAACGTCCTGACTTTC.